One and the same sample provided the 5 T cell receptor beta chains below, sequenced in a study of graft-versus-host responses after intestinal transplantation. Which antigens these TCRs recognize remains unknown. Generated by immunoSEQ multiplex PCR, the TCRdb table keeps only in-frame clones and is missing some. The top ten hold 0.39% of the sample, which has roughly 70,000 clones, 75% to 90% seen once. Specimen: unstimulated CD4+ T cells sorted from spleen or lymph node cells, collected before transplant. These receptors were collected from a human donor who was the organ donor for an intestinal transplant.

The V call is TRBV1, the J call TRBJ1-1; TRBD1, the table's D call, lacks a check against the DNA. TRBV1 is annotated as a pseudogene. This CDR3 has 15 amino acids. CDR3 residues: CTSSQFHSRDTEAFF. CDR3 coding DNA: TGCACCAGCAGCCAATTCCATAGCAGGGACACTGAAGCTTTCTTT.

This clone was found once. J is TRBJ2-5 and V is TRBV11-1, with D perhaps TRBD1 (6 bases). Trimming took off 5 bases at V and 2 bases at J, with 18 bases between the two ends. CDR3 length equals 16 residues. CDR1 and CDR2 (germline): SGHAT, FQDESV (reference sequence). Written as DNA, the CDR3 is TGTGCCAGCAGCCAAAGGGGGTGGGGTGAGCAAGAGACCCAGTACTTC. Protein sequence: CASSQRGWGEQETQYF.

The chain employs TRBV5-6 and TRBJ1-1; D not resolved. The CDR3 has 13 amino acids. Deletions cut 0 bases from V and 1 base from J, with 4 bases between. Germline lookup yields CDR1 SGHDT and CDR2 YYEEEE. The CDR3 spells CASSLAGNTEAFF. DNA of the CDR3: TGTGCCAGCAGCTTGGCAGGGAACACTGAAGCTTTCTTT.

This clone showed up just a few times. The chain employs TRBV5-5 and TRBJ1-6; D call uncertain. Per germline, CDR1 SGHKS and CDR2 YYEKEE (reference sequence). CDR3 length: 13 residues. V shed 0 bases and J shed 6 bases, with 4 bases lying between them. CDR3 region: CASSLAGNSPLHF. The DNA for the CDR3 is TGTGCCAGCAGCTTGGCGGGTAATTCACCCCTCCACTTT.

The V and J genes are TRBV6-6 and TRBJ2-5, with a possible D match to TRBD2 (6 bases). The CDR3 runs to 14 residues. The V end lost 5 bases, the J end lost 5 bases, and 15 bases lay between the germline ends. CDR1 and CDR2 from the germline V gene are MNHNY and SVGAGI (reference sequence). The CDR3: CASSTRLEGETQYF. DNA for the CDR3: TGTGCCAGCAGTACAAGACTAGAGGGGGAGACCCAGTACTTC.